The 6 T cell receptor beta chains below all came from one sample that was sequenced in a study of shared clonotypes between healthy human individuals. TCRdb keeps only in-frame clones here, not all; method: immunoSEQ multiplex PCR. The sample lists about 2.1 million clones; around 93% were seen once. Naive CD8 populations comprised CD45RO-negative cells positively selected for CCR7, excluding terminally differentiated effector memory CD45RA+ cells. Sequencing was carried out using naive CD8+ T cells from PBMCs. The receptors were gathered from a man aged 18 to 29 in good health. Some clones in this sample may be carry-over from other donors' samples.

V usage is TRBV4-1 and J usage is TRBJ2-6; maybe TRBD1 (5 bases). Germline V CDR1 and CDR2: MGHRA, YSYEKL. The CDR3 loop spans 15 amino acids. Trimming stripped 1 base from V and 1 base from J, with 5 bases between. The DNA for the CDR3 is TGCGCCAGCAGCCAAGGACAGTCTGGGGCCAACGTCCTGACTTTC. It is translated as CASSQGQSGANVLTF.

The CDR3 spells CASSVGVSRAGYGYTF. CDR3 sequence (DNA): TGTGCCAGCAGCGTAGGGGTCTCGAGGGCGGGGTATGGCTACACCTTC. The chain couples TRBV9 to TRBJ1-2, with unresolved D. Germline lookup yields CDR1 SGDLS and CDR2 YYNGEE. Trimming removed 0 bases from V and 5 bases from J, with 17 bases in between. CDR3 length equals 16 residues. The full variable domain, rest sourced from reference TRBV9 and TRBJ1-2, is DSGVTQTPKHLITATGQRVTLRCSPRSGDLSVYWYQQSLDQGLQFLIQYYNGEERAKGNILERFSAQQFPDLHSELNLSSLELGDSALYFCASSVGVSRAGYGYTFGSGTRLTVV.

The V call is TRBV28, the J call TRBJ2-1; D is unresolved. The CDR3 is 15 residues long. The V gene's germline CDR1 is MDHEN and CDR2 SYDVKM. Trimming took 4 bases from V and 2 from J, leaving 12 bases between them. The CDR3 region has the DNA TGTGCCAGCAGTTCCGTATTACCCACCTACAATGAGCAGTTCTTC. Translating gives CASSSVLPTYNEQFF.

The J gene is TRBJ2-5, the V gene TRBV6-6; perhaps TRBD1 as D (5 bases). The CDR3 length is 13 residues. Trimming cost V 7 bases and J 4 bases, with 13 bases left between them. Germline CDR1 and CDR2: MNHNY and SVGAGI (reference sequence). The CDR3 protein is CASNGRARETQYF. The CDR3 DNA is TGTGCCAGCAACGGCAGGGCGAGAGAGACCCAGTACTTC.

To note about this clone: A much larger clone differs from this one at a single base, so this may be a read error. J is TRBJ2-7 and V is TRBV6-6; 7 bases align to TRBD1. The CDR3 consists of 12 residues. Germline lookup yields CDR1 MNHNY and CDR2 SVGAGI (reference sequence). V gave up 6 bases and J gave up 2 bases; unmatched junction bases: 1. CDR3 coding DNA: TGTGCCAGCAGACAGGGGACCTACGAGCAGTACTTC. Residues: CASRQGTYEQYF.

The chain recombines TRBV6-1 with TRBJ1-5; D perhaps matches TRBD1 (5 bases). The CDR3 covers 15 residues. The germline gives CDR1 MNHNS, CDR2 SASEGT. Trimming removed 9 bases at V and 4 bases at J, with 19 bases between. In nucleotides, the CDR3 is TGTGCCAGTTGTTCCGGGACGGCAAAGAATCAGCCCCAGCATTTT. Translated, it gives CASCSGTAKNQPQHF.